This T cell receptor beta chain was sequenced during a study of shared clonotypes between healthy human individuals. This clone has a single count. V dropped 5 bases and J dropped 2 bases, with 13 bases sitting between them. This CDR3 region has 14 residues. The germline V gene encodes CDR1 SGHTA and CDR2 FQGNSA. Measured with immunoSEQ multiplex PCR; TCRdb has only the in-frame clones, and not every one. The top ten clones hold 0.37% of a sample with roughly 2,300,000 clones, 80% to 95% of them seen once. All donors qualified as healthy HIV-negative adults and had experienced no recent acute infections or vaccinations. A CD45RA-negative memory subset and a CD45RA+ naive subset were separated from the CD4+ cells.

Sequencing used naive CD4+ T cells from PBMCs. Specified subset: CD45RA+ positively selected. The V and J genes are TRBV7-2 and TRBJ2-7; no reliable D call. The source is a man younger than 30 in good health. Some clones in this sample may be carry-over from other donors' samples. The CDR3 coding sequence is TGTGCCAGCAGCCTCCTCCGGGCAACCTACGAGCAGTACTTC. Amino acid sequence: CASSLLRATYEQYF.